The TCR beta chain under discussion was sequenced for a study of control samples from healthy donors and cancer patients. Germline V gene data show CDR1 as SGHKS and CDR2 as YYEKEE (reference sequence). Trimming removed 0 bases from V and 2 bases from J, with 13 bases in between. The CDR3 runs 16 residues. The assay was immunoSEQ multiplex PCR, and TCRdb's table has in-frame clones only and misses some. Among about 120,000 clones listed, 89% were seen once. Material for sequencing was blood. The rearrangement joins TRBV5-5 to TRBJ2-3; perhaps TRBD2 as D (6 bases). The receptor comes from a man aged 45-65 years in good health. Here the CDR3 DNA reads TGTGCCAGCAGCTTGGATGGCGGGGCCGACACAGATACGCAGTATTTT. Amino acid sequence: CASSLDGGADTDTQYF.